The clone carrying this T cell receptor beta chain was detected a few times. Antigen unknown. Distinct nucleotide sequences in the sample also encode this CDR3. Assay used: immunoSEQ multiplex PCR; TCRdb lists only in-frame clones, some missing. The table has approximately 97,000 clones, about two thirds seen once. This record belongs to a study of shared clonotypes between healthy human individuals. Study-level points and caveats: Read depth was anticipated to influence clonotype sharing among donors.

Trimming left V 1 base short and J 6 bases short, with 4 bases between. The CDR3 is made up of 12 amino acids. In germline, CDR1 is MDHEN, CDR2 SYDVKM. This chain connects TRBV28 to TRBJ2-1; D uncertain. The receptor was derived from a man aged 25-45 years in good health. The sequenced material came from memory CD8+ T cells sorted from blood. Sample subset: CD45RO+ cells pooled with CCR7-negative TemRA cells. CDR3 DNA sequence: TGTGCCAGCAGTTTATTTCCCAATGAGCAGTTCTTC. The encoded protein is CASSLFPNEQFF.